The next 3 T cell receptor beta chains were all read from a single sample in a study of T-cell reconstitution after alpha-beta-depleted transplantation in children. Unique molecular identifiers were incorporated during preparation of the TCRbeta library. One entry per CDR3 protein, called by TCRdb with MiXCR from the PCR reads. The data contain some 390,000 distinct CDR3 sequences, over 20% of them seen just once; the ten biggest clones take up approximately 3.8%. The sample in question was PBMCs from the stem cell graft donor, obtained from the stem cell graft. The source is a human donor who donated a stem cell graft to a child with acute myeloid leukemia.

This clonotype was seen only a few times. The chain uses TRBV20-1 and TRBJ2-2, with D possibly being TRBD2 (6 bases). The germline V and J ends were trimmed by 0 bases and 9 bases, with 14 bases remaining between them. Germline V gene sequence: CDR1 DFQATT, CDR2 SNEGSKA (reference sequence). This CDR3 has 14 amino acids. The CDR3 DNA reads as TGCAGTGCTAGAGATCTCGGCGGGATGCGGGAGCTGTTTTTT. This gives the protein CSARDLGGMRELFF.

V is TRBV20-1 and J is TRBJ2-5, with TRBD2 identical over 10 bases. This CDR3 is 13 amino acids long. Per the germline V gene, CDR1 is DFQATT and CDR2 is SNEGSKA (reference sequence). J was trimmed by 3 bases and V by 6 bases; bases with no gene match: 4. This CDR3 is CSAGTSAEETQYF. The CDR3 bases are TGCAGTGCAGGGACTAGCGCCGAAGAGACCCAGTACTTC.

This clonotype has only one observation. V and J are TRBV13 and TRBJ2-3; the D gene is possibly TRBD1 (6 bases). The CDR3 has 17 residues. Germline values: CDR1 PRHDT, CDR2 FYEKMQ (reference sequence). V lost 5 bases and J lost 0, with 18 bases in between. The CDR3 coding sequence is TGTGCCAGCAGCCTCAACAGGGCGGGCGGGAGCACAGATACGCAGTATTTT. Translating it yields CASSLNRAGGSTDTQYF.